A selection of T cell receptor beta chains follows, all from one sample in a study of cytomegalovirus exposure and HLA in healthy donors. Repertoires were generated with immunoSEQ multiplex PCR, while TCRdb's copy carries only in-frame clones and drops some. The table shows hundreds of thousands of clones, with more than 80% occurring only once. The sample was PBMCs. All receptors derive from a man aged 30-40 years in good health and CMV-seronegative. CDR3s include the opening cysteine and the closing phenylalanine or tryptophan.

j_call: TRBJ1-6
v_call: TRBV5-5
cdr3_aa: CASSLRGGRGSPLHF

j_call: TRBJ1-5
v_call: TRBV27
cdr3_aa: CASSPNPRTQPQHF

j_call: TRBJ2-7
v_call: TRBV19
cdr3_aa: CASSIGTFSYEQYF

j_call: TRBJ2-1
v_call: TRBV7-2
cdr3_aa: CASSLGGGGLYNEQFF

j_call: TRBJ2-3
v_call: TRBV2
cdr3_aa: CASSEERGTDTQYF

j_call: TRBJ1-2
v_call: TRBV5-6
cdr3_aa: CASSEPGQLNYGYTF

j_call: TRBJ1-2
v_call: TRBV27
cdr3_aa: CASSHGTSYGYTF

j_call: TRBJ1-1
v_call: TRBV7-9
cdr3_aa: CAIPWGEGFVNTEAFF

j_call: TRBJ2-2
v_call: TRBV2
cdr3_aa: CASTRGQANTGELFF

j_call: TRBJ2-7
v_call: TRBV10-3
cdr3_aa: CAIGPTGLEQYF

j_call: TRBJ2-3
v_call: TRBV20-1
cdr3_aa: CSARIGTQYF

j_call: TRBJ2-5
v_call: TRBV11-3
cdr3_aa: CASSLRSTSQETQYF

j_call: TRBJ1-2
v_call: TRBV29-1
cdr3_aa: CSVEDRREDGYTF

j_call: TRBJ1-2
v_call: TRBV6-4
cdr3_aa: CATSRGNYGYTF

j_call: TRBJ2-7
v_call: TRBV5-1
cdr3_aa: CASSFGQGTYEQYF

j_call: TRBJ1-5
v_call: TRBV6-5
cdr3_aa: CASSPFGRESRPQHF

j_call: TRBJ2-2
v_call: TRBV4-3
cdr3_aa: CASSQEDRGHTGELFF

j_call: TRBJ2-4
v_call: TRBV4-1
cdr3_aa: CASSQEEGRKNIQYF

j_call: TRBJ1-2
v_call: TRBV28
cdr3_aa: CASSRPTGTLDYGYTF

j_call: TRBJ2-6
v_call: TRBV19
cdr3_aa: CATRYAAGANVLTF

j_call: TRBJ2-3
v_call: TRBV5-6
cdr3_aa: CASSPGTSGMDTQYF

j_call: TRBJ2-6
v_call: TRBV6-5
cdr3_aa: CASSYSGGGASVLTF

j_call: TRBJ1-5
v_call: TRBV6-6
cdr3_aa: CASRPQGGPSNQPQHF

j_call: TRBJ2-3
v_call: TRBV19
cdr3_aa: CASKAELSTDTQYF

j_call: TRBJ1-6
v_call: TRBV7-8
cdr3_aa: CASSSATGVNSPLHF

j_call: TRBJ2-1
v_call: TRBV28
cdr3_aa: CASPGGAGEQFF

j_call: TRBJ1-5
v_call: TRBV6-6
cdr3_aa: CASSYSRGGQPQHF

j_call: TRBJ2-2
v_call: TRBV29-1
cdr3_aa: CSVGQGTGELFF

j_call: TRBJ1-2
v_call: TRBV27
cdr3_aa: CAALQGAHAYGYTF

j_call: TRBJ2-7
v_call: TRBV6-1
cdr3_aa: CASSRLNGEQYF

j_call: TRBJ2-1
v_call: TRBV4-1
cdr3_aa: CASSSTGGSYNEQFF

j_call: TRBJ2-3
v_call: TRBV10-3
cdr3_aa: CAISDDRGKKSGSTDTQYF

j_call: TRBJ2-7
v_call: TRBV28
cdr3_aa: CASSLSEGAQEEQYF

j_call: TRBJ2-7
v_call: TRBV27
cdr3_aa: CASSFLAGAYEQYF

j_call: TRBJ2-7
v_call: TRBV6-6
cdr3_aa: CASLAASYEQYF

j_call: TRBJ1-2
v_call: TRBV4-3
cdr3_aa: CASSQGGTGRGYTF

j_call: TRBJ2-2
v_call: TRBV15
cdr3_aa: CATSRVLTGTGELFF

j_call: -
v_call: TRBV27
cdr3_aa: CASSLRVGPYEQYF

j_call: TRBJ2-4
v_call: TRBV6-6
cdr3_aa: CASSYGTSAKNIQYF

j_call: TRBJ1-4
v_call: TRBV9
cdr3_aa: CASSVLPGQGASDEKLFF

j_call: TRBJ2-3
v_call: TRBV4-1
cdr3_aa: CASSQISGGSTDTQYF

j_call: TRBJ2-5
v_call: TRBV5-1
cdr3_aa: CASSPGLAGVRETQYF

j_call: TRBJ1-5
v_call: TRBV5-5
cdr3_aa: CASSLLGGSQDQPQHF

j_call: TRBJ2-3
v_call: TRBV5-4
cdr3_aa: CASSFKGGSTDTQYF

j_call: TRBJ2-3
v_call: TRBV27
cdr3_aa: CASKRGSTDTQYF

j_call: TRBJ2-3
v_call: TRBV18
cdr3_aa: CASSPLDSGELTDTQYF

j_call: TRBJ2-7
v_call: TRBV6-6
cdr3_aa: CASSYLGGTYEQYF

j_call: TRBJ2-1
v_call: TRBV7-2
cdr3_aa: CASSLELAGHSYNEQFF

j_call: TRBJ2-3
v_call: TRBV9
cdr3_aa: CASSAGGLAPDTQYF

j_call: TRBJ1-5
v_call: TRBV27
cdr3_aa: CASSSRGQGNQPQHF

j_call: TRBJ1-1
v_call: TRBV19
cdr3_aa: CASSLDSENTEAFF

j_call: TRBJ2-7
v_call: TRBV4-1
cdr3_aa: CASSQGTGRAYEQYF